A selection of T cell receptor beta chains follows, all from one sample in a study of blood T cells in healthy people across ages. Via MiXCR, TCRdb re-called the 5' RACE reads, giving one row per CDR3 protein. The top ten hold about a tenth of the sample, which has some 930,000 distinct CDR3 sequences, 25% to 35% seen once. The sample was also linked to a second study, of T cells of mothers and their children.

Sequenced input: blood. The receptors here all came from a woman aged 40 to 50 in good health. The CDR3 runs from the conserved cysteine through the conserved F or W. The D gene is left open where the match is weak. A row's size may be missing; if present it is once, few, many or a size class.

D gene	clone size	V gene	J gene	CDR3 protein	CDR3 DNA
NA	many	TRBV20-1	TRBJ2-7	CSASRWPDSLNHYEQYF	TGCAGTGCTAGTCGTTGGCCGGACTCACTTAACCATTACGAGCAGTACTTC
NA	few	TRBV4-3	TRBJ1-1	CASSQEGGVTEAFF	TGCGCCAGCAGCCAAGAAGGTGGGGTGACTGAAGCTTTCTTT
TRBD1	NA	TRBV20-1	TRBJ1-3	CSATPGTGAGNTIYF	TGCAGTGCTACCCCCGGGACAGGGGCTGGAAACACCATATATTTT
NA	NA	TRBV28	TRBJ2-3	CASMEDAGADTQYF	TGTGCCAGCATGGAGGACGCTGGGGCAGATACGCAGTATTTT
NA	few	TRBV27	TRBJ2-7	CASSFSGVRGGPYEQYF	TGTGCCAGCAGTTTCTCCGGTGTCAGGGGGGGCCCTTACGAGCAGTACTTC
NA	few	TRBV6-5	TRBJ1-6	CASTYSTGRDSPLHF	TGTGCCAGCACTTACTCAACAGGGCGTGATTCACCCCTCCACTTT
NA	many	TRBV20-1	TRBJ2-7	CSARSRGGTDTYEQYF	TGCAGTGCCCGCTCGAGGGGCGGGACTGATACCTACGAGCAGTACTTC
NA	few	TRBV6-5	TRBJ1-2	CVTAQGEFYGYTF	TGTGTCACAGCCCAGGGAGAATTCTATGGCTACACCTTC
TRBD2	NA	TRBV2	TRBJ2-1	CATVAGGGNEQFF	TGTGCCACCGTAGCGGGGGGAGGGAATGAGCAGTTCTTC
TRBD1	NA	TRBV14	TRBJ2-1	CASSLTGAFYNEQFF	TGTGCCAGCAGTCTGACAGGGGCTTTCTACAATGAGCAGTTCTTC